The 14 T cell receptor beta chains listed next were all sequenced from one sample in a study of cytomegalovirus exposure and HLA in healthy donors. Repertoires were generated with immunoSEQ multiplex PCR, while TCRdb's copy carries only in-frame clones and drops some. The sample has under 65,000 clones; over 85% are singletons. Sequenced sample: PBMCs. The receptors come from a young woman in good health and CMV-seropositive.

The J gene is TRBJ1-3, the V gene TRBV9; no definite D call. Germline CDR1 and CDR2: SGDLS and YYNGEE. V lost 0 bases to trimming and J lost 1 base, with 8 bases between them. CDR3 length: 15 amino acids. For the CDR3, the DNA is TGTGCCAGCAGCGTAGCCCCGGGTTCTGGAAACACCATATATTTT. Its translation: CASSVAPGSGNTIYF.

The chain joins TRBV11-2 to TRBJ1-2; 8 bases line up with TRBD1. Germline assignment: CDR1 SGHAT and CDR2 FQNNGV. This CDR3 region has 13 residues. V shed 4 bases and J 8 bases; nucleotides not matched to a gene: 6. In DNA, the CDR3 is TGTGCCAGCAGCTCCGGACAGGGAGGAGGCTACACCTTC. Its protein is CASSSGQGGGYTF.

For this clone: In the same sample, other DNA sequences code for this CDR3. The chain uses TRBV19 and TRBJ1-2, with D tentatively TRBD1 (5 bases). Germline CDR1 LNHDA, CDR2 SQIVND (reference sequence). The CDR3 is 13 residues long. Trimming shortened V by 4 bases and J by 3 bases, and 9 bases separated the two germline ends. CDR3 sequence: CASSTDRDYGYTF. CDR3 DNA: TGTGCCAGTAGTACCGACAGAGACTATGGCTACACCTTC.

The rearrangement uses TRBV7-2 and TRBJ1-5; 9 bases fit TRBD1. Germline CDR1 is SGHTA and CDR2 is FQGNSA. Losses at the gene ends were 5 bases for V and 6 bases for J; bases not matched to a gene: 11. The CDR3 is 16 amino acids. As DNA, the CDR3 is TGTGCCAGCAGCCCAAATACAGGGGGCAGTCGTCAGCCCCAGCATTTT. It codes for CASSPNTGGSRQPQHF.

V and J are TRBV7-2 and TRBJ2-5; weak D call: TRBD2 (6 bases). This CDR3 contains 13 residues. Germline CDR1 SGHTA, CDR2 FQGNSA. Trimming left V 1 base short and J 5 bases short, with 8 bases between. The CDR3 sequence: CASSLERGETQYF. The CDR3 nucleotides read TGTGCCAGCAGCTTAGAACGGGGGGAGACCCAGTACTTC.

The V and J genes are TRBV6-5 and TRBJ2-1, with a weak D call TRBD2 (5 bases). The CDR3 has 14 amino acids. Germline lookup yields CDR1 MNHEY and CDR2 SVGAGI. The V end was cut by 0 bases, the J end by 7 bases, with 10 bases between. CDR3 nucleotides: TGTGCCAGCAGTTACTCGGGTCCGGGGAATGAGCAGTTCTTC. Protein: CASSYSGPGNEQFF.

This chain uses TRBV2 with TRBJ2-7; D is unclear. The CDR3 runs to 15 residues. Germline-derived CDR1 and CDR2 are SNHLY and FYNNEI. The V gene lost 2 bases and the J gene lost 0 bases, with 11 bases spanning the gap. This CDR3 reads CASSEIGESSYEQYF. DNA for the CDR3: TGTGCCAGCAGTGAAATAGGAGAAAGCTCCTACGAGCAGTACTTC.

The CDR3 DNA sequence: TGTGCCAGCAGTTTCGGTAACACCGGGGAGCTGTTTTTT. Translated: CASSFGNTGELFF. The V call is TRBV27, the J call TRBJ2-2; D call uncertain. Trimming took 3 bases from V and 2 from J, leaving 4 bases between them. The CDR3 is made up of 13 amino acids. Germline V gives CDR1 MNHEY, CDR2 SMNVEV (reference sequence).

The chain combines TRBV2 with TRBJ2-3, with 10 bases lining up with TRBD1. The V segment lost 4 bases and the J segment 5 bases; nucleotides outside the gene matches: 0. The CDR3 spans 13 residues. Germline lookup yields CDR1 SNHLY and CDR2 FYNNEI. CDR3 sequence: CASSGTGGDTQYF. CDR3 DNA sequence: TGTGCCAGCAGTGGGACAGGGGGAGATACGCAGTATTTT.

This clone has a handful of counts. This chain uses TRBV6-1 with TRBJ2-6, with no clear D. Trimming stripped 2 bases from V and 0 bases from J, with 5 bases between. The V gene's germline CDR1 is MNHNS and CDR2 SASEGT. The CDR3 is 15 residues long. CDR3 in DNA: TGTGCCAGCAGTGAATCATCCTCTGGGGCCAACGTCCTGACTTTC. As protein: CASSESSSGANVLTF.

The CDR3 protein is CASSFTVTNYGYTF. The CDR3 DNA follows: TGTGCCAGCAGCTTTACAGTGACTAACTATGGCTACACCTTC. The gene calls are TRBV7-9 and TRBJ1-2; D remains unclear. Between the trimmed V and J ends, which lost 3 bases and 0 bases, there was a span of 8 bases. The germline V gene encodes CDR1 SEHNR and CDR2 FQNEAQ (reference sequence). This CDR3 has 14 residues.

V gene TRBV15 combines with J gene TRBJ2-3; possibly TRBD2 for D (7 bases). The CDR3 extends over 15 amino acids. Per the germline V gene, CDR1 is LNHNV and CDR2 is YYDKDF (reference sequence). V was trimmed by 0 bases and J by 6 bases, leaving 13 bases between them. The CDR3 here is CATSRDKGGADTQYF. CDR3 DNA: TGTGCCACCAGCAGAGATAAGGGGGGGGCGGATACGCAGTATTTT.

The CDR3 sequence is CASSYPQGNEQFF. The CDR3 DNA is TGTGCCAGCAGTTACCCACAGGGGAATGAGCAGTTCTTC. The chain joins TRBV6-5 to TRBJ2-1, with TRBD1 matching 7 bases. V shed 2 bases and J 7 bases; nucleotides not matched to a gene: 2. The germline V gene encodes CDR1 MNHEY and CDR2 SVGAGI. The CDR3 length is 13 residues.

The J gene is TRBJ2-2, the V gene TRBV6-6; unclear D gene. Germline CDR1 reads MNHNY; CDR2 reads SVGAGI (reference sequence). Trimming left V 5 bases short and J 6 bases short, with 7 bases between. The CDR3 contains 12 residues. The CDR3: CASSLVPGELFF. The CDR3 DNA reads TGTGCCAGCAGTCTAGTTCCCGGGGAGCTGTTTTTT.